Listed here are 22 T cell receptor beta chains from one sample, sequenced in a study of blood T cells in healthy people across ages. Primed by a sample-barcoded 5' primer and a J-beta primer mix, a second PCR proceeded for 7 to 11 cycles. In TCRdb, the 5' RACE reads were re-called with MiXCR into one record per CDR3 protein. The table lists roughly 2 million distinct CDR3 sequences, 49% of them singletons. Source material: blood. Receptors originate from a woman between 35 and 50 years old in good health.

This clonotype was counted only a few times. The chain carries TRBV20-1 and TRBJ2-7, with 12 bases aligning to TRBD1. The better agreement between TRBJ2-5 and the DNA end casts doubt on the J call. Germline CDR1 DFQATT, CDR2 SNEGSKA (reference sequence). There are 15 residues in the CDR3. The CDR3 region is CSARGQGAFGETQYF. The CDR3 nucleotides read TGCAGTGCTAGGGGACAGGGGGCATTTGGGGAGACCCAGTACTTC.

This rearrangement joins TRBV10-2 to TRBJ1-1, with unresolved D. CDR1 WSHSY and CDR2 SAAADI come from the germline V gene. The ends were cut back, 7 bases at V and 1 base at J, with 7 bases in the middle. The length of the CDR3 is 12 residues. In DNA form, the CDR3 reads TGCGCCAGCATTACTGGGAACACTGAAGCTTTCTTT. It codes for CASITGNTEAFF.

The V gene is TRBV9, the J gene TRBJ1-3; D is undetermined. The ends were cut back, 5 bases at V and 1 base at J, with 10 bases in the middle. This CDR3 has 14 amino acids. Germline CDR1 is SGDLS and CDR2 is YYNGEE. CDR3 amino acids: CASSADISGNTIYF. The DNA for the CDR3 is TGTGCCAGCAGTGCAGATATTTCTGGAAACACCATATATTTT. The full variable domain, with the rest looked up from reference TRBV9 and TRBJ1-3, is DSGVTQTPKHLITATGQRVTLRCSPRSGDLSVYWYQQSLDQGLQFLIQYYNGEERAKGNILERFSAQQFPDLHSELNLSSLELGDSALYFCASSADISGNTIYFGEGSWLTVV.

V and J are TRBV6-2 or TRBV6-3 and TRBJ2-5; D gene uncertain. Trimming cost V 6 bases and J 11 bases, with 10 bases left between them. Germline loops: CDR1 MNHEY, CDR2 SVGEGT. The CDR3 is made up of 10 amino acids. For the CDR3, the DNA is TGTGCCAGCAGCCACCGGGCGCAGTACTTC. Its protein is CASSHRAQYF.

This clonotype came up a few times. The CDR3 DNA is TGTGCCAGCAGCTCCGATGGCAGTGGAGCTTTCTTT. Protein: CASSSDGSGAFF. This chain uses TRBV7-3 with TRBJ1-1; D not resolved. The CDR3 runs 12 residues. V gave up 4 bases and J gave up 10 bases, with 13 bases separating them. CDR1 SGHTA and CDR2 FQGTGA come from the germline V gene.

The V call is TRBV5-1, the J call TRBJ2-7, with 14 bases aligning to TRBD2. The V and J ends lost 2 bases and 5 bases, in that order; junction bases with no gene match: 3. CDR1 and CDR2 (germline): SGHRS, YFSETQ. The CDR3 has 15 residues. The CDR3 bases are TGCGCCAGCAGCTTCCGACTAGCGGGGGGGGACGAGCAGTACTTC. It codes for CASSFRLAGGDEQYF.

The genes are TRBV15 and TRBJ1-2, with TRBD1 matching over 7 bases. V shed 5 bases, J shed 7 bases, and the junction held 4 bases outside the gene matches. In germline, CDR1 is LNHNV, CDR2 YYDKDF (reference sequence). This CDR3 has 12 residues. The CDR3 is CATSPGGGGYTF. The DNA for the CDR3 is TGTGCCACCAGCCCAGGGGGTGGTGGCTACACCTTC.

J is TRBJ2-6 and V is TRBV5-1, with a tentative D call TRBD1 (6 bases). The CDR3 totals 15 residues. In germline, CDR1 is SGHRS, CDR2 YFSETQ. Trimming cost V 7 bases and J 0 bases, with 11 bases left between them. CDR3 in amino acids: CASQGYYSGANVLTF. The CDR3 nucleotides are TGCGCCAGCCAGGGGTACTACTCTGGGGCCAACGTCCTGACTTTC. The full variable domain, with the rest looked up from reference TRBV5-1 and TRBJ2-6, is KAGVTQTPRYLIKTRGQQVTLSCSPISGHRSVSWYQQTPGQGLQFLFEYFSETQRNKGNFPGRFSGRQFSNSRSEMNVSTLELGDSALYLCASQGYYSGANVLTFGAGSRLTVL.

This chain connects TRBV6-6 to TRBJ1-5, with D possibly matching TRBD1 (5 bases). Trimming cost V 5 bases and J 3 bases, with 14 bases left between them. Germline-derived CDR1 and CDR2 are MNHNY and SVGAGI (reference sequence). The CDR3 covers 15 residues. The CDR3 protein is CASSRREGLNQPQHF. For the CDR3, the DNA is TGTGCCAGCAGTAGGAGGGAGGGGCTCAATCAGCCCCAGCATTTT.

This chain joins TRBV9 and TRBJ1-2, with D maybe TRBD1 (6 bases). V was cut by 3 bases and J by 4 bases, with 10 bases left in between. Germline assignment: CDR1 SGDLS and CDR2 YYNGEE. The CDR3 is made up of 13 amino acids. Here the CDR3 reads CASSAIQGYGYTF. CDR3 DNA: TGTGCCAGCAGCGCGATACAGGGCTATGGCTACACCTTC. The variable domain in full, completed from reference TRBV9 and TRBJ1-2, reads DSGVTQTPKHLITATGQRVTLRCSPRSGDLSVYWYQQSLDQGLQFLIQYYNGEERAKGNILERFSAQQFPDLHSELNLSSLELGDSALYFCASSAIQGYGYTFGSGTRLTVV.

This clonotype was seen once. The chain uses TRBV11-3 and TRBJ2-7, with 7 bases aligning to TRBD1. The J call may be incorrect, as the DNA end agrees better with TRBJ2-4. The germline CDR1 and CDR2 sequences are SGHNT and YENEEA. This CDR3 is 18 amino acids long. CDR3 sequence: CASSPGGALLGPENIQYF. CDR3 sequence (DNA): TGTGCCAGCAGCCCAGGGGGTGCTTTACTAGGCCCAGAAAACATTCAGTACTTC.

The chain uses TRBV10-3 and TRBJ2-3, with D uncertain. The CDR3 extends over 15 amino acids. The germline gives CDR1 ENHRY, CDR2 SYGVKD. Trimming shortened V by 0 bases and J by 2 bases, and 9 bases separated the two germline ends. The CDR3 DNA reads TGTGCCATCAGTGAGTCTGTGGGCAACACAGATACGCAGTATTTT. Amino acids: CAISESVGNTDTQYF.

The table lists this clonotype with a few counts. V is TRBV6-1 and J is TRBJ2-1; a possible D gene is TRBD2 (6 bases). The CDR3 consists of 15 residues. V lost 3 bases to trimming and J lost 3 bases, with 12 bases between them. Germline CDR1 reads MNHNS; CDR2 reads SASEGT. The CDR3 bases are TGTGCCAGCAGTGAGTGGCGGGGCAGCTACAATGAGCAGTTCTTC. This sequence encodes CASSEWRGSYNEQFF.

The rearrangement links TRBV15 to TRBJ1-2; TRBD1 is a possible D gene (5 bases). V was clipped by 0 bases and J by 6 bases, with 11 bases between them. CDR1 is LNHNV, CDR2 YYDKDF, per germline (reference sequence). CDR3 length equals 14 residues. The CDR3 DNA follows: TGTGCCACCAGCAGAGACCAGGGTTACCATGGCTACACCTTC. Translated, it gives CATSRDQGYHGYTF.

The chain recombines TRBV6-2 or TRBV6-3 with TRBJ2-1, with D unresolved. Germline V gene data show CDR1 as MNHEY and CDR2 as SVGEGT. The V end lost 1 base, the J end lost 8 bases, and 9 bases lay between the germline ends. The CDR3 extends over 13 amino acids. The CDR3 DNA follows: TGTGCCAGCAGTTACTTCCAAAGGGATGAGCAGTTCTTC. The encoded protein is CASSYFQRDEQFF.

V usage is TRBV4-3 and J usage is TRBJ1-2, with a tentative D call TRBD1 (5 bases). Trimming removed 0 bases at V and 8 bases at J, with 16 bases between. This CDR3 comprises 15 residues. In germline, CDR1 is LGHNA, CDR2 YSLEER. CDR3 nucleotide sequence: TGCGCCAGCAGCCAAGATCTGAAGGGGTATCGGGGCTACACCTTC. Translating gives CASSQDLKGYRGYTF.

This clonotype has only a few counts. V and J are TRBV20-1 and TRBJ2-5, with 8 bases aligning to TRBD1. J gave up 11 bases and V 2 bases, and 7 bases lay outside the gene matches. Germline V CDR1 and CDR2: DFQATT, SNEGSKA (reference sequence). This CDR3 comprises 12 residues. The CDR3 sequence is CSARPRGREQYF. In nucleotides, the CDR3 is TGCAGTGCTAGACCCAGGGGGCGAGAGCAGTACTTC.

This clonotype was seen once. V and J are TRBV29-1 and TRBJ2-3, with 9 positions matching TRBD2. V dropped 6 bases and J dropped 3; count of bases not matched to a gene: 10. CDR1 and CDR2 from the germline V gene are SQVTM and ANQGSEA. This CDR3 comprises 15 residues. In DNA form, the CDR3 reads TGCAGCGTCCTCGGTAGGGGACTAGCAACAGATACGCAGTATTTT. Its translation is CSVLGRGLATDTQYF.

This clonotype was seen more than once but under ten times. The gene calls are TRBV5-6 and TRBJ2-7; 7 bases are shared with TRBD1. Germline loops: CDR1 SGHDT, CDR2 YYEEEE. J lost 3 bases, V lost 4 bases, and 7 bases had no gene match. The CDR3 is 14 amino acids. The CDR3 is CASSLKPGGYEQYF. The CDR3 DNA sequence: TGTGCCAGCAGCCTGAAACCAGGGGGCTACGAGCAGTACTTC. Combining the CDR3 with reference TRBV5-6 and TRBJ2-7 gives the whole variable domain DAGVTQSPTHLIKTRGQQVTLRCSPKSGHDTVSWYQQALGQGPQFIFQYYEEEERQRGNFPDRFSGHQFPNYSSELNVNALLLGDSALYLCASSLKPGGYEQYFGPGTRLTVT.

The gene calls are TRBV6-2 or TRBV6-3 and TRBJ1-2; D not certain. Germline values: CDR1 MNHEY, CDR2 SVGEGT. Trimming left V 7 bases short and J 1 base short, with 16 bases between. This CDR3 is 15 amino acids long. CDR3 amino acids: CASTGAQRINYGYTF. The CDR3 DNA reads as TGTGCCAGCACCGGCGCACAACGCATTAACTATGGCTACACCTTC.

For the CDR3, the DNA is TGTGCCAGCAGCCTACGGCTGGGGGACTATGGCTACACCTTC. As protein: CASSLRLGDYGYTF. V gene TRBV7-8 combines with J gene TRBJ1-2; D perhaps matches TRBD1 (5 bases). Per germline, CDR1 SGHVS and CDR2 FQNEAQ. With 5 bases removed from V and 3 bases from J, the gap between germline ends came to 13 bases. The CDR3 has 14 amino acids. The full variable domain, in which reference TRBV7-8 and TRBJ1-2 provide the parts outside the CDR3, is GAGVSQSPRYKVAKRGQDVALRCDPISGHVSLFWYQQALGQGPEFLTYFQNEAQLDKSGLPSDRFFAERPEGSVSTLKIQRTQQEDSAVYLCASSLRLGDYGYTFGSGTRLTVV.

The chain links TRBV28 to TRBJ2-1, with 9 bases fitting TRBD2. The CDR3 is made up of 15 amino acids. CDR1 and CDR2 (germline): MDHEN, SYDVKM. V trimming: 6 bases; J trimming: 7 bases; junction bases outside the gene matches: 10. The CDR3 sequence is CASRPSSGEQNEQFF. DNA for the CDR3: TGTGCCAGCAGACCCTCTAGCGGGGAACAGAATGAGCAGTTCTTC.